The TCR beta chain described here comes from a study of PD-L1 blockade in urothelial cancer (dated by TCRdb to the late 2010s). The study in broad terms: Therapy was started at some point between 2012 and 2014 for all patients, and atezolizumab 1,200 mg was administered intravenously every 3 weeks. Somatic, immune and clinical correlates of response to PD-L1 blockade with atezolizumab in urothelial cancer were the focus of an exploratory multi-omic analysis. Whole exome sequencing and RNA sequencing of pretreatment tumors were performed alongside TCR sequencing in the same patients. Durable clinical benefit was achieved by nine patients and was not achieved by 20 patients. Pretreatment tumor samples, along with matched peripheral blood collected serially before and after atezolizumab treatment, underwent TCR sequencing. Blood samples gave a median of 141,255 T cells and approximately 81,000 unique TCRs, with a median clonality of approximately 0.08. About 90% of the roughly 29 patients were identified as males with urothelial cancer of bladder origin, and a prior smoking history was reported by 18 of 29 patients. Blood samples were analyzed at 3 weeks after treatment start (second dose) and at 6 weeks after treatment start. An ECOG performance status of 0 or 1 was recorded for the patients, and 0 to 3 prior chemotherapy regimens had been received by the patients. Durable clinical benefit meant progression-free survival longer than 6 months, and TCR features were also tested against progression-free and overall survival. Pretreatment blood TCR-seq was available for about 28 patients, at least one posttreatment blood collection was obtained for some 25 patients, and tumor TCR-seq was available for some 25 patients.

In the case of this clone: It has no known antigen specificity. No clone much larger than this one lies a single base away; base qualities are absent.

To estimate absolute template abundance from read counts, synthetic TCR analog templates were spiked into each PCR. Using the immunoSEQ assay, TCRbeta CDR3 regions were amplified from genomic DNA with bias-controlled V and J gene primers. Sequencing of rearranged TCRbeta segments was performed at approximately 20X coverage. The authors processed their data as follows. Clustering was used to correct sequencing errors, and CDR3s were annotated against IMGT to assign V, D and J genes. Downstream analyses used only productive TCRbeta rearrangements and left out out-of-frame or stop-codon sequences. To compute clonality, Shannon entropy was normalized by the log of the number of unique productive sequences and then subtracted from one. Clones differing between time points or between blood and tumor were identified by Fisher's exact test with Benjamini-Hochberg correction at adjusted p below 0.01. The source is immuneACCESS, and TCRdb retained only in-frame sequences with V and J called. Part of the clones is not carried over; for the studies checked, unresolved V genes explain less than half of this, and the remainder is unexplained. V, J and clone size were drawn from that table, and D and trimming were deduced from the DNA. This sample has approximately 83,000 clones in its table, and around 78% of those were observed once. The ten largest clones add up to about 8.4% of the sample.

In the paper's terms, the time point label means: peripheral blood 6 weeks after treatment start. The cohort included 25 to 30 patients with locally advanced or metastatic urothelial carcinoma who were treated at Memorial Sloan Kettering on a trial protocol. Peripheral blood mononuclear cells were collected pretreatment and during treatment, at between 1 and 8 total time points per patient. The Qiagen DNeasy Blood extraction kit was used to purify genomic DNA from total PBMCs and tumor samples. PBMCs were collected pretreatment and during treatment, and were isolated and stored as previously described. Counted from cysteine to phenylalanine, this CDR3 has 14 amino acids. The entry retains the CDR3 DNA only, 42 bases that are in frame from base 1. V has 4 bases trimmed and J has 4 bases trimmed; junction bases matching no gene number 8. The germline V gene supplies CDR1 SQVTM and CDR2 ANQGSEA. Broad study findings and their caveats: At 3 weeks after the start of treatment, tumor-associated TCR clones in peripheral blood had expanded more in patients with durable benefit (n ≈ 22, p = 0.022). Improved progression-free and overall survival was found to be associated with pretreatment peripheral blood TCR clonality below the median. Because the sample size was small (n ≈ 30) and many of the analyses were exploratory, the results are meant to be hypothesis-generating.

The receptor comes from a man between 65 and 85 years old with urothelial cancer. The sample here was PBMCs, taken around atezolizumab (anti-PD-L1) treatment. The chain is made from TRBV29-1 and TRBJ1-1; a stretch of 8 junction bases matches TRBD1. The nucleotide sequence is TGCAGCGTTGCCGAACAGGGGGAAGGCACTGAAGCTTTCTTT. Its coded protein is CSVAEQGEGTEAFF.